Shown below are 27 T cell receptor beta chains from a single sample sequenced in a study of blood T cell repertoires in COVID-19. TCRdb's table, derived via immunoSEQ multiplex PCR, lists solely in-frame clones and lacks some. The sample lists tens of thousands of clones; 70% to 90% were seen once. Sequenced material: peripheral blood. The receptors derive from a woman in her sixties with acute or convalescent COVID-19.

The rearrangement uses TRBV5-1 and TRBJ2-5, with 7 nucleotides matching TRBD1. Germline CDR1 reads SGHRS; CDR2 reads YFSETQ. After removal of 0 bases from V and 4 bases from J, the junction contained 3 bases not matched to a gene. There are 14 residues in the CDR3. DNA for the CDR3: TGCGCCAGCAGCTTGGCAGGGGGTGGAGAGACCCAGTACTTC. This translates into CASSLAGGGETQYF.

The chain joins TRBV7-6 to TRBJ1-1, with D possibly matching TRBD1 (6 bases). The CDR3 totals 15 residues. Looked up from germline, CDR1 is SGHVS and CDR2 is FNYEAQ. V gave up 4 bases and J gave up 0 bases, with 12 bases separating them. The CDR3 here is CASSSTGHLNTEAFF. In nucleotides, the CDR3 is TGTGCCAGCAGCTCTACGGGACATTTGAACACTGAAGCTTTCTTT.

This chain joins TRBV28 and TRBJ1-5; 7 bases line up with TRBD1. Losses at the gene ends were 5 bases for V and 7 bases for J; bases not matched to a gene: 5. CDR3 length: 13 amino acids. The V gene's germline CDR1 is MDHEN and CDR2 SYDVKM. The CDR3 bases are TGTGCCAGCAGTAAAGGGGGCCCGCAGCCCCAGCATTTT. Its protein product is CASSKGGPQPQHF.

The chain employs TRBV7-9 and TRBJ1-4; D might be TRBD1 (5 bases). Looked up from germline, CDR1 is SEHNR and CDR2 is FQNEAQ (reference sequence). With 7 bases removed from V and 8 bases from J, the gap between germline ends came to 17 bases. The CDR3 is 14 amino acids. The CDR3 DNA sequence: TGTGCCAGCACCCGATTGGGGGGAGACGAAAAACTGTTTTTT. It codes for CASTRLGGDEKLFF. The full variable domain, completed using reference TRBV7-9 and TRBJ1-4, is DTGVSQNPRHKITKRGQNVTFRCDPISEHNRLYWYRQTLGQGPEFLTYFQNEAQLEKSRLLSDRFSAERPKGSFSTLEIQRTEQGDSAMYLCASTRLGGDEKLFFGSGTQLSVL.

This chain connects TRBV7-2 to TRBJ1-2; D perhaps matches TRBD1 (5 bases). This CDR3 spans 14 amino acids. Germline CDR1 and CDR2: SGHTA and FQGNSA. The ends were cut back, 2 bases at V and 1 base at J, with 8 bases in the middle. The CDR3 DNA reads TGTGCCAGCAGCTTAACCCAGGGTAACTATGGCTACACCTTC. Encoded protein: CASSLTQGNYGYTF.

V gene TRBV5-4 combines with J gene TRBJ2-1; 13 bases agree with TRBD2. The junction had 10 bases not matched to a gene; V was cut back by 2 bases and J by 5 bases. Germline lookup yields CDR1 SGHNT and CDR2 YYREEE (reference sequence). CDR3 length equals 18 residues. The CDR3 is CASSFGGRGLAGNNEQFF. CDR3 in DNA: TGTGCCAGCAGCTTTGGGGGCAGGGGACTAGCGGGAAACAATGAGCAGTTCTTC.

The chain employs TRBV3-1 (or the pseudogene TRBV3-2) and TRBJ1-1; 8 bases are a match to TRBD1. V was clipped by 1 base and J by 3 bases; unmatched bases: 4. The length of the CDR3 is 15 residues. CDR1 is LGHDT, CDR2 YNNKEL, per germline (reference sequence). For the CDR3, the DNA is TGTGCCAGCAGCCAAGGTCCGACAGGGGACACTGAAGCTTTCTTT. Translating it yields CASSQGPTGDTEAFF.

The chain uses TRBV4-2 and TRBJ2-5; 13 bases fit TRBD2. Germline V gene lookup returns CDR1 LGHNA and CDR2 YNFKEQ. This CDR3 is built from 18 residues. V lost 1 base, J lost 5 bases, and 10 bases stayed unmatched. This CDR3 is CASSQVTSGRSPGETQYF. The CDR3 DNA reads TGTGCCAGCAGCCAAGTGACTAGCGGGAGGAGCCCTGGGGAGACCCAGTACTTC.

V usage is TRBV5-1 and J usage is TRBJ2-2, with 8 nucleotides matching TRBD2. Trimming took 2 bases from V and 5 from J; bases not matched to a gene: 8. The germline V gene encodes CDR1 SGHRS and CDR2 YFSETQ. This CDR3 is built from 16 residues. The CDR3 nucleotides are TGCGCCAGCAGCTTAGACGGGGGGGCGTCAACCGGGGAGCTGTTTTTT. Translation gives CASSLDGGASTGELFF.

The V call is TRBV28, the J call TRBJ2-7, with a tentative D call TRBD2 (6 bases). The germline V and J ends were trimmed by 8 bases and 1 base, with 15 bases remaining between them. Germline V gives CDR1 MDHEN, CDR2 SYDVKM. This CDR3 region has 14 residues. The CDR3 DNA is TGTGCCAGCGGAGGGGTAACCAGGTCCTACGAGCAGTACGTC. Translating it yields CASGGVTRSYEQYV.

The rearrangement joins TRBV7-2 to TRBJ2-2, with D perhaps matching TRBD1 (6 bases). The germline V gene has CDR1 SGHTA and CDR2 FQGNSA. The V end was cut by 1 base, the J end by 1 base, with 7 bases between. The CDR3 loop spans 15 amino acids. CDR3 residues: CASSLEDRNTGELFF. In DNA form, the CDR3 reads TGTGCCAGCAGCTTAGAGGACAGGAACACCGGGGAGCTGTTTTTT.

Only one count was recorded for this clone. The rearrangement joins TRBV7-8 to TRBJ2-2; a possible D gene is TRBD1 (6 bases). Trimming took off 5 bases at V and 3 bases at J, with 10 bases between the two ends. CDR3 length: 14 residues. The germline V gene encodes CDR1 SGHVS and CDR2 FQNEAQ. CDR3 in amino acids: CASSTYRDTGELFF. The CDR3 DNA reads as TGTGCCAGCAGCACTTACAGGGACACCGGGGAGCTGTTTTTT. Looking up the rest from reference TRBV7-8 and TRBJ2-2 gives the full variable domain: GAGVSQSPRYKVAKRGQDVALRCDPISGHVSLFWYQQALGQGPEFLTYFQNEAQLDKSGLPSDRFFAERPEGSVSTLKIQRTQQEDSAVYLCASSTYRDTGELFFGEGSRLTVL.

The chain has TRBV30 and TRBJ2-7; 10 bases fit TRBD2. Trimming took 2 bases from V and 5 from J; bases not matched to a gene: 3. Germline CDR1 and CDR2: GTSNPN and SVGIG (reference sequence). The CDR3 loop spans 13 amino acids. The CDR3: CAWSRGLANEQYV. CDR3 DNA sequence: TGTGCCTGGAGTAGGGGACTAGCGAACGAGCAGTACGTC.

The J gene is TRBJ2-1, the V gene TRBV11-2; 9 bases map to TRBD1. Trimming cost V 6 bases and J 2 bases; bases outside gene matches: 17. CDR1 and CDR2 from the germline V gene are SGHAT and FQNNGV. This CDR3 has 19 amino acids. The CDR3 protein is CASRPSILRTGAPYNEQFF. The CDR3, as DNA: TGTGCCAGCAGACCCTCTATCCTCCGGACAGGGGCCCCCTACAATGAGCAGTTCTTC.

There are a few counts of this clone. The V gene is TRBV6-6, the J gene TRBJ1-4; D not certain. This CDR3 contains 15 residues. The V gene lost 4 bases and the J gene lost 5 bases, with 14 bases spanning the gap. Germline V gene sequence: CDR1 MNHNY, CDR2 SVGAGI (reference sequence). CDR3: CASSSIDKWNEKLFF. CDR3 coding DNA: TGTGCCAGCAGTTCCATCGACAAGTGGAATGAAAAACTGTTTTTT.

The chain combines TRBV4-1 with TRBJ1-3; 7 nucleotides align to TRBD1. The CDR3 is 15 amino acids. V shed 2 bases, J shed 9 bases, and the junction held 10 bases outside the gene matches. Germline CDR1 and CDR2: MGHRA and YSYEKL. The CDR3 DNA sequence: TGCGCCAGCAGCCAACCCGACAGGGACGACGGCACCATATATTTT. This encodes CASSQPDRDDGTIYF.

This chain links TRBV7-2 with TRBJ1-2; TRBD1 matches 8 bases. Per germline, CDR1 SGHTA and CDR2 FQGNSA. The V segment lost 5 bases and the J segment 7 bases; nucleotides outside the gene matches: 9. This CDR3 is built from 14 residues. The CDR3 region has the DNA TGTGCCAGCAGCGGACGGACAGGGAGTGGTGGCTACACCTTC. It specifies CASSGRTGSGGYTF.

The gene calls are TRBV20-1 and TRBJ2-5; 7 bases fit TRBD2. V was pared by 6 bases and J by 5 bases, with 3 bases of the junction left unmatched. Germline loops: CDR1 DFQATT, CDR2 SNEGSKA (reference sequence). The CDR3 consists of 11 residues. CDR3 loop: CSAGLDETQYF. CDR3 coding DNA: TGCAGTGCAGGACTAGATGAGACCCAGTACTTC.

This clone has a single count. The genes are TRBV7-2 and TRBJ2-5; 7 bases match TRBD1. V shed 5 bases and J 1 base; nucleotides not matched to a gene: 7. The CDR3 is made up of 15 amino acids. The germline gives CDR1 SGHTA, CDR2 FQGNSA. The CDR3 sequence: CASSPKGGRQETQYF. The CDR3 bases are TGTGCCAGCAGCCCTAAAGGGGGCCGCCAAGAGACCCAGTACTTC.

The chain has TRBV11-1 and TRBJ1-4; 10 bases are a match to TRBD1. Germline CDR1 is SGHAT and CDR2 is FQDESV (reference sequence). V lost 4 bases, J lost 5 bases, and 7 bases stayed unmatched. CDR3 length equals 16 residues. The CDR3 sequence is CASSSTGDRGNEKLFF. CDR3 nucleotide sequence: TGTGCCAGCAGCTCCACAGGGGACAGGGGAAATGAAAAACTGTTTTTT.

This chain connects TRBV20-1 to TRBJ1-6; D remains ambiguous. The CDR3 covers 12 residues. The V and J ends lost 3 bases and 6 bases respectively, with 6 bases between them. Germline V CDR1 and CDR2: DFQATT, SNEGSKA (reference sequence). CDR3: CSASPFNSPLHF. In DNA, the CDR3 is TGCAGTGCTAGTCCCTTTAATTCACCCCTCCACTTT.

The rearrangement uses TRBV5-4 and TRBJ1-6; TRBD1 matches 7 bases. CDR3 length equals 17 residues. The J segment lost 1 base and the V segment lost 2 bases, leaving 6 bases of the junction unmatched. Germline V gene sequence: CDR1 SGHNT, CDR2 YYREEE (reference sequence). The CDR3 nucleotides are TGTGCCAGCAGCTTTGGAGGGGGCGGATCCTATAATTCACCCCTCCACTTT. Translation: CASSFGGGGSYNSPLHF.

By its share, this clone is large. V and J are TRBV28 and TRBJ1-1, with D possibly matching TRBD1 (5 bases). Germline assignment: CDR1 MDHEN and CDR2 SYDVKM. V was clipped by 9 bases and J by 4 bases, with 18 bases between them. The CDR3 covers 14 residues. The CDR3 loop reads CASSEIGGFTEAFF. The CDR3 DNA is TGTGCCAGTAGTGAAATCGGGGGTTTCACTGAAGCTTTCTTT.

A word on this clone: Different DNA sequences within this sample yield the same CDR3. The chain is built from TRBV7-3 and TRBJ1-1, with D possibly TRBD1 on 5 matching bases. V was clipped by 1 base and J by 5 bases, with 11 bases between them. This CDR3 region has 14 residues. The germline CDR1 and CDR2 sequences are SGHTA and FQGTGA. The CDR3 DNA is TGTGCCAGCAGCTTAAACAGGTTACCTACTGAAGCTTTCTTT. Amino acids: CASSLNRLPTEAFF.

V usage is TRBV7-9 and J usage is TRBJ2-3; no firm D call. V lost 4 bases to trimming and J lost 3 bases, with 5 bases between them. The CDR3 runs 12 residues. Germline-derived CDR1 and CDR2 are SEHNR and FQNEAQ (reference sequence). The CDR3 here is CASSSGTDTQYF. CDR3 nucleotides: TGTGCCAGCAGCTCCGGGACAGATACGCAGTATTTT.

This chain uses TRBV6-1 with TRBJ1-5; 10 nucleotides match TRBD1. The CDR3 has 14 residues. Germline assignment: CDR1 MNHNS and CDR2 SASEGT. Losses at the gene ends were 1 base for V and 7 bases for J; bases not matched to a gene: 1. The DNA of the CDR3 is TGTGCCAGCAGTGAAGGACAGGGGGCGCAGCCCCAGCATTTT. Encoded protein: CASSEGQGAQPQHF.

This rearrangement joins TRBV6-5 to TRBJ1-2; 7 bases match TRBD1. Germline V CDR1 and CDR2: MNHEY, SVGAGI. This CDR3 comprises 13 residues. V was pared by 6 bases and J by 4 bases, with 5 bases of the junction left unmatched. CDR3 bases: TGTGCCAGCAGCCAGGACAGGCTCTATGGCTACACCTTC. The encoded protein is CASSQDRLYGYTF.